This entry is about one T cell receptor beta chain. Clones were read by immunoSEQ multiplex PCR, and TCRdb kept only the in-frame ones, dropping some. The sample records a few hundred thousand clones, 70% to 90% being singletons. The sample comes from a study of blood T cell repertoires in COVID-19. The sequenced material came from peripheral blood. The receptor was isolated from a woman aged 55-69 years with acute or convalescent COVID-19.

CDR3 sequence: CASSFNRVYEQYF. CDR3 nucleotide sequence: TGTGCCAGCAGTTTTAACAGGGTCTACGAGCAGTACTTC. The chain joins TRBV27 to TRBJ2-7, with a weak D call TRBD1 (6 bases). V gave up 3 bases and J gave up 3 bases, with 9 bases separating them. The CDR3 extends over 13 amino acids. In germline, CDR1 is MNHEY, CDR2 SMNVEV (reference sequence).